This T cell receptor (beta chain) was documented in a study of cytomegalovirus exposure and HLA in healthy donors. Findings and limits, study-wide: Later on, a genetic analysis was performed. It linked a missense variant in DCLRE1C with V- and J-gene trimming of TCR beta.

Comment on this clone: Antigen unknown.

Germline assignment: CDR1 LNHDA and CDR2 SQIVND (reference sequence). There are 12 residues in the CDR3. V was shortened by 9 bases and J by 5 bases, with 13 bases between the two germline ends. PCR used 60 Vbeta primers and 13 Jbeta primers. Some clones are missing from TCRdb's copy, which holds only in-frame ones; the method was immunoSEQ multiplex PCR. This sample's table reports 45,000 to 70,000 clones. The J gene is TRBJ2-5, the V gene TRBV19; D may be TRBD1 (5 bases). The sequencing sample was made of PBMCs. The source of this sequence is a woman between 45 and 65 years old in good health and CMV-seropositive. CDR3 sequence reads: CASRQSGETQYF. DNA of the CDR3: TGTGCCAGCAGACAGTCCGGGGAGACCCAGTACTTC.